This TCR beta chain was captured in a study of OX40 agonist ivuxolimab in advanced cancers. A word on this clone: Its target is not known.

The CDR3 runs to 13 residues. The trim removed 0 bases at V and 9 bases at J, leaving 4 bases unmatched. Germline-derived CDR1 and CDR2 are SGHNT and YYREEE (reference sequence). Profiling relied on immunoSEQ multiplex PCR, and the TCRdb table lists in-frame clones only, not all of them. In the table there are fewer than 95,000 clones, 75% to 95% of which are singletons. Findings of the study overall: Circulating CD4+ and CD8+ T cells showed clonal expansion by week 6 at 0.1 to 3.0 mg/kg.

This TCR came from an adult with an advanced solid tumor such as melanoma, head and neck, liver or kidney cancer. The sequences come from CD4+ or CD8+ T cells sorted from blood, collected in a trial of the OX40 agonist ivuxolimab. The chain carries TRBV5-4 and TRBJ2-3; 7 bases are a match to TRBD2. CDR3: CASSLDGGLTQYF. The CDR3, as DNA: TGTGCCAGCAGCTTGGATGGGGGACTAACGCAGTATTTT.